The 3 T cell receptor beta chains given below trace back to one sample, sequenced in a study of blood T cell repertoires in COVID-19 (dated by TCRdb to 2020 to 2022). Receptors were amplified or captured by the immunoSEQ multiplex PCR assay. The clones in this table, taken by TCRdb from immuneACCESS, are in-frame only. Not every clone is retained; where verified, under half of the shortfall comes from an unresolved V gene, and the cause of the rest is unknown. The table for this sample lists some 82,000 clones; more than 70% of them were counted only once. The ten largest clonotypes hold roughly 36% of the sample. Sequencing was performed on peripheral blood. All receptors come from a man at least 80 years old with active or convalescent COVID-19.

This rearrangement joins TRBV19 to TRBJ1-5; the match to TRBD1 covers 10 bases. The length of the CDR3 is 16 residues. Germline CDR1 LNHDA, CDR2 SQIVND (reference sequence). Trimming cost V 3 bases and J 1 base; bases outside gene matches: 3. In DNA, the CDR3 is TGTGCCAGTAGTATGCGACAGGGGGCCAGCAATCAGCCCCAGCATTTT. Translation: CASSMRQGASNQPQHF.

V is TRBV5-1 and J is TRBJ1-6; 10 bases agree with TRBD1. The CDR3 consists of 17 residues. The germline V gene encodes CDR1 SGHRS and CDR2 YFSETQ. The V segment lost 4 bases and the J segment 5 bases; nucleotides outside the gene matches: 9. Here the CDR3 reads CASSRGRDRGNNSPLHF. CDR3 in DNA: TGCGCCAGCAGCCGCGGCCGGGACAGGGGAAATAATTCACCCCTCCACTTT.

V and J are TRBV7-2 and TRBJ2-1, with 7 nucleotides matching TRBD1. The germline CDR1 and CDR2 sequences are SGHTA and FQGNSA. This CDR3 region has 15 residues. The J segment lost 5 bases and the V segment lost 6 bases, leaving 10 bases of the junction unmatched. The CDR3 bases are TGTGCCAGCAGATTACGGAGACAGGGAGACAATGAGCAGTTCTTC. It codes for CASRLRRQGDNEQFF.